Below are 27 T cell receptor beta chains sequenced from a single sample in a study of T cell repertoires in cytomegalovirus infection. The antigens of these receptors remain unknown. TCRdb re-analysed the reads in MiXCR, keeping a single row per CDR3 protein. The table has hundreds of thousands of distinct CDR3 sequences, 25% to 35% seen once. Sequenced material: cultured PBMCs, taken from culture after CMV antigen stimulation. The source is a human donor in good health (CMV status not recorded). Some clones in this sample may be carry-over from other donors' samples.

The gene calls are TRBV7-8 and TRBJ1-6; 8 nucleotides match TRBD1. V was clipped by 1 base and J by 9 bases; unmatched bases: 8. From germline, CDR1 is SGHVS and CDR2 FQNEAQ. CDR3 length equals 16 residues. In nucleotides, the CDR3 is TGTGCCAGCAGCTTAGAATTAGGACAGGGCGGTTCACCCCTCCACTTT. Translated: CASSLELGQGGSPLHF.

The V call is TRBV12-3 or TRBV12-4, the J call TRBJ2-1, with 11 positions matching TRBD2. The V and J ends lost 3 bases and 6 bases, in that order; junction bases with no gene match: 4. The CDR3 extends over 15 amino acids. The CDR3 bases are TGTGCCAGCAGTTTTAGCGGGGGGGCCTTCAATGAGCAGTTCTTC. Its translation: CASSFSGGAFNEQFF.

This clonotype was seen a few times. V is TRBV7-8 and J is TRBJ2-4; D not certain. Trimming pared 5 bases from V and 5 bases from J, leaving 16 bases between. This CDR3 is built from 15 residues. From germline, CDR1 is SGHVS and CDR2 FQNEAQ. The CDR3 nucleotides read TGTGCCAGCAGCCTTTCGATTGGGGATGAAAACATTCAGTACTTC. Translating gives CASSLSIGDENIQYF.

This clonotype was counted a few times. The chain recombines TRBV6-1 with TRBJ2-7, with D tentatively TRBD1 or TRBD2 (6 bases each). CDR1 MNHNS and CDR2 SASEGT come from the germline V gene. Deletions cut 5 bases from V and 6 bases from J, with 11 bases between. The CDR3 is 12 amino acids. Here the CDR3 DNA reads TGTGCCAGCAGTAGGGGGACTGGCGAGCAGTACTTC. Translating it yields CASSRGTGEQYF.

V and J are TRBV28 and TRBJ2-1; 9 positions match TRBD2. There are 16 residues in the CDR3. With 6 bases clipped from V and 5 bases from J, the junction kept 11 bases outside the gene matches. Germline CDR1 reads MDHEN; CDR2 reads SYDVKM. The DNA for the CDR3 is TGTGCCAGCAGCTCCTTGGGGGCGGGGGGGGACAATGAGCAGTTCTTC. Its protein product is CASSSLGAGGDNEQFF.

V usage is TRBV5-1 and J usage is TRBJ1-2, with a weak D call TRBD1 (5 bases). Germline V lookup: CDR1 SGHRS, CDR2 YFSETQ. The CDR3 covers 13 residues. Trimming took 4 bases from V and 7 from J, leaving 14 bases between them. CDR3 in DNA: TGCGCCAGCAGCCAAGCAGGGAATTCTGGCTACACCTTC. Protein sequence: CASSQAGNSGYTF. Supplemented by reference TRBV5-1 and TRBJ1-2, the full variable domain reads KAGVTQTPRYLIKTRGQQVTLSCSPISGHRSVSWYQQTPGQGLQFLFEYFSETQRNKGNFPGRFSGRQFSNSRSEMNVSTLELGDSALYLCASSQAGNSGYTFGSGTRLTVV.

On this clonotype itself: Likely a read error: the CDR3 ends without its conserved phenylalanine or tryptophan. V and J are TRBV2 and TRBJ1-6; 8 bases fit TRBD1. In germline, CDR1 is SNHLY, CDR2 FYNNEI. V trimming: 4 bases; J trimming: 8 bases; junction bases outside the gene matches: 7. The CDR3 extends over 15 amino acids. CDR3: CASSARGRIDSPLHI. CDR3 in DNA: TGTGCCAGCAGTGCCAGGGGGCGCATTGATTCACCCCTCCACATT.

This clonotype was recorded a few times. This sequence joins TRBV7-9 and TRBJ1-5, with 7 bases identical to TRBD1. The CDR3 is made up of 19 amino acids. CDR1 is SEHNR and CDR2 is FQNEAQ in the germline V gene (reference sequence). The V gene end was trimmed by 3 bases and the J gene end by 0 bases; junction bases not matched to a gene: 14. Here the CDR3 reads CASSFTRGQPPYSNQPQHF. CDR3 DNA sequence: TGTGCCAGCAGCTTTACGCGGGGACAGCCCCCTTATAGCAATCAGCCCCAGCATTTT.

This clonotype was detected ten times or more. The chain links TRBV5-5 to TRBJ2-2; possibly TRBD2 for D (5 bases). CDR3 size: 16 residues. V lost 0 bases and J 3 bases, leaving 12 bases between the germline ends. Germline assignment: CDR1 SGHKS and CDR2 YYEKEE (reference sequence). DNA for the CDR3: TGTGCCAGCAGCTTGGTCGTGACTACTTACACCGGGGAGCTGTTTTTT. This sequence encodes CASSLVVTTYTGELFF.

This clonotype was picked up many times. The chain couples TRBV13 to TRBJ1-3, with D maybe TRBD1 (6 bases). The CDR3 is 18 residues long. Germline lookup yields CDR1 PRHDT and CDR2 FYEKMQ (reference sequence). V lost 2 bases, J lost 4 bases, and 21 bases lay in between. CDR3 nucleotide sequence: TGTGCCAGCAGCTTACTCCAAGGGGGAACAGGGTTCGGAAACACCATATATTTT. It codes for CASSLLQGGTGFGNTIYF.

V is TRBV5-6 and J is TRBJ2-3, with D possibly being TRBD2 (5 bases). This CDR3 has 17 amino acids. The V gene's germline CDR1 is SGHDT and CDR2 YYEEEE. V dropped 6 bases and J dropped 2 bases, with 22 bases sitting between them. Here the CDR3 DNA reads TGTGCCAGCACCCCAAGCGGCAGCGCCATTTACACAGATACGCAGTATTTT. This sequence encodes CASTPSGSAIYTDTQYF.

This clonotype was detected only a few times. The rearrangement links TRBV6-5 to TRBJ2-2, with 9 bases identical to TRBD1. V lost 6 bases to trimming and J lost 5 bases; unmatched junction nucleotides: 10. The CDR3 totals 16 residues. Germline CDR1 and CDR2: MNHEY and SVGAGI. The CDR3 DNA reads TGTGCCAGCAGACCTACAGGGGGCCGTGGGACCGGGGAGCTGTTTTTT. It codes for CASRPTGGRGTGELFF.

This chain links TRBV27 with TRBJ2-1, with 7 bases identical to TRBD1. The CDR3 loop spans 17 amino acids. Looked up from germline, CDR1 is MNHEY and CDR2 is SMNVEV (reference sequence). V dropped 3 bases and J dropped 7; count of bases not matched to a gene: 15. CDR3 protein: CASSFPPLQGHWNEQFF. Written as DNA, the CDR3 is TGTGCCAGCAGTTTTCCCCCTCTACAGGGGCATTGGAATGAGCAGTTCTTC.

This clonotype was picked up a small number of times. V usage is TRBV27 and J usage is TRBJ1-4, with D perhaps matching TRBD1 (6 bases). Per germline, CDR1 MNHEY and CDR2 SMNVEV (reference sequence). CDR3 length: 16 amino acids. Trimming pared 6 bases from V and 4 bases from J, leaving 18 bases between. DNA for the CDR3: TGTGCCAGCAGCAAAGTCGGACAGATCCTTAATGAAAAACTGTTTTTT. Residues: CASSKVGQILNEKLFF.

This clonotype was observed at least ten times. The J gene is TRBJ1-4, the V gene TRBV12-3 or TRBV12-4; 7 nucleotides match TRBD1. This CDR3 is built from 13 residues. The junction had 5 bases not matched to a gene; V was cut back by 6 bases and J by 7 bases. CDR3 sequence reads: CASRQGRGEKLFF. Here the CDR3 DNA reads TGTGCCAGCAGACAGGGGAGGGGTGAAAAACTGTTTTTT.

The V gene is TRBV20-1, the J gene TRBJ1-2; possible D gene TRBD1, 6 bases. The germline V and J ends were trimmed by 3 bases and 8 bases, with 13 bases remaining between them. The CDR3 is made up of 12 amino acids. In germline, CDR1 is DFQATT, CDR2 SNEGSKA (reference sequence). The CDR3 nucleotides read TGCAGTGCTAGTGGACAGCCTGGCGGCTACACCTTC. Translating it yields CSASGQPGGYTF.

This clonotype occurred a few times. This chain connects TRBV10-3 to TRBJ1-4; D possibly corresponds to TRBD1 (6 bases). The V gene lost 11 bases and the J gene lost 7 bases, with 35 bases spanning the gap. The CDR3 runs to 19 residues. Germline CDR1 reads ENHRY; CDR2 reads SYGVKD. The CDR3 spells CASKGTNGGEGGTLEKLFF. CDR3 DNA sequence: TGTGCCTCAAAGGGCACCAACGGTGGGGAGGGGGGTACTCTTGAAAAACTGTTTTTT.

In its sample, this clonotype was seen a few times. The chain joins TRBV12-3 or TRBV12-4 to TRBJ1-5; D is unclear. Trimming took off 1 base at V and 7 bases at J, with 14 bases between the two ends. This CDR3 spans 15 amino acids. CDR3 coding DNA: TGTGCCAGCAGTTTAGTAGACCAACGGAACCAGCCCCAGCATTTT. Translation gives CASSLVDQRNQPQHF.

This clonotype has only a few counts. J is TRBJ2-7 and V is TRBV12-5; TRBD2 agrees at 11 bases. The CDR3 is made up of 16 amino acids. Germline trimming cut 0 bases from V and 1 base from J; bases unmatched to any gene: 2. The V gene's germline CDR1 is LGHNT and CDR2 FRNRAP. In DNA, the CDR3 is TGTGCTAGTGGTTTGGTACTAGCGGGAGTATCCTACGAGCAGTACTTC. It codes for CASGLVLAGVSYEQYF.

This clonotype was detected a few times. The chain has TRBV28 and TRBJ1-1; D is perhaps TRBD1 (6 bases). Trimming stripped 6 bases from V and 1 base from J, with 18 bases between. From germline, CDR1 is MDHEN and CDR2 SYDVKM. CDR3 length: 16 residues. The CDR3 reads CASSPPVGQPNTEAFF. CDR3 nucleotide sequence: TGTGCCAGCAGCCCCCCTGTCGGACAGCCGAACACTGAAGCTTTCTTT.

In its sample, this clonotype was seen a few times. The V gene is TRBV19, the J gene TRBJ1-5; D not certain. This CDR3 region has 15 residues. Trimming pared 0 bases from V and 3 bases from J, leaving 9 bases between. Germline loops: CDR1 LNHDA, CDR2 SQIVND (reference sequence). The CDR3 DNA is TGTGCCAGTAGTATAGAATCGGGATACAATCAGCCCCAGCATTTT. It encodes CASSIESGYNQPQHF.

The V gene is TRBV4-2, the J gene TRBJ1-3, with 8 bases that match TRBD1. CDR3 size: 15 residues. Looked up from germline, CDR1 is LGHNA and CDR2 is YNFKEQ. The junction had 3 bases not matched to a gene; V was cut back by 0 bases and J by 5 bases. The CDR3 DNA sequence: TGTGCCAGCAGCCAAGATAACAGGGGGAGAAACACCATATATTTT. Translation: CASSQDNRGRNTIYF.

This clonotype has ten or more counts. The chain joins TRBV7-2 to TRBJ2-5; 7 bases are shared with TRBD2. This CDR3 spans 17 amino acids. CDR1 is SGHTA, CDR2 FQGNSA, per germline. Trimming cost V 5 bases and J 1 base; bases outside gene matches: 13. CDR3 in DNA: TGTGCCAGCAGCCGACTGAGCGGGGCCGTTGGCCAAGAGACCCAGTACTTC. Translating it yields CASSRLSGAVGQETQYF. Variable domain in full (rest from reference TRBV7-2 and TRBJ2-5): GAGVSQSPSNKVTEKGKDVELRCDPISGHTALYWYRQSLGQGLEFLIYFQGNSAPDKSGLPSDRFSAERTGGSVSTLTIQRTQQEDSAVYLCASSRLSGAVGQETQYFGPGTRLLVL.

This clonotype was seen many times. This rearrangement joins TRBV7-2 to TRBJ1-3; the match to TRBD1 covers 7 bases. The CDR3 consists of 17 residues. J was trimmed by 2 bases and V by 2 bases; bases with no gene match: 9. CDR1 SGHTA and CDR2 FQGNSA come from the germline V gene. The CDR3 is CASSLSYRGNPGNTIYF. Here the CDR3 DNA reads TGTGCCAGCAGCTTATCTTACAGGGGAAACCCTGGAAACACCATATATTTT.

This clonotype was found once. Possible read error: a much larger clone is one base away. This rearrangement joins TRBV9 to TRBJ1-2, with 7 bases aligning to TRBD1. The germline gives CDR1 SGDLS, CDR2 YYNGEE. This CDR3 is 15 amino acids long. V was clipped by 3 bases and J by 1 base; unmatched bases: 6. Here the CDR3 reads CASSARDRFNYGYTF. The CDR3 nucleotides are TGTGCCAGCAGCGCCCGGGACAGATTTAACTATGGCTACACCTTC. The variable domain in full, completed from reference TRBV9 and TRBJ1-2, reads DSGVTQTPKHLITATGQRVTLRCSPRSGDLSVYWYQQSLDQGLQFLIQYYNGEERAKGNILERFSAQQFPDLHSELNLSSLELGDSALYFCASSARDRFNYGYTFGSGTRLTVV.

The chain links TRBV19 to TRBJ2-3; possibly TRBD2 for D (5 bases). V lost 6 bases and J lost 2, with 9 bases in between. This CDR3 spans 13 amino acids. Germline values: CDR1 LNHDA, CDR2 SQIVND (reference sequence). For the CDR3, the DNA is TGTGCCAGTAGCGGGGATATCACAGATACGCAGTATTTT. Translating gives CASSGDITDTQYF.

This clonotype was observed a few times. The CDR3 loop reads CASSDGWTEAFF. CDR3 in DNA: TGTGCCAGCAGTGATGGGTGGACTGAAGCTTTCTTT. The rearrangement joins TRBV2 to TRBJ1-1, with unresolved D. The CDR3 contains 12 residues. V was clipped by 3 bases and J by 5 bases, with 7 bases between them. Germline CDR1 is SNHLY and CDR2 is FYNNEI.